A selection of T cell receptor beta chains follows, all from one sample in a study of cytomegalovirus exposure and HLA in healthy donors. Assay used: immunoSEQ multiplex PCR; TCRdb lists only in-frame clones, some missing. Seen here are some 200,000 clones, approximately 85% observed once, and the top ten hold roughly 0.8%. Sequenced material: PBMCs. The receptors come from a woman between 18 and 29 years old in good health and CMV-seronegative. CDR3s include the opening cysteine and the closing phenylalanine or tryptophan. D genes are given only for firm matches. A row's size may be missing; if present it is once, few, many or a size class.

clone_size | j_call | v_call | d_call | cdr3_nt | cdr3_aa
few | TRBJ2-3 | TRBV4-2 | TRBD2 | TGTGCCAGCAGCCTCCCGGGAGGGACAGATACGCAGTATTTT | CASSLPGGTDTQYF
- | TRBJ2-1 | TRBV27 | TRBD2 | TGTGCCAGCAGTATCCCGGGACTAGCGGCGGGTGAGCAGTTCTTC | CASSIPGLAAGEQFF
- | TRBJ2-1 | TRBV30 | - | TGTGCCTGGAGATTGGACATGCTCAATGAGCAGTTCTTC | CAWRLDMLNEQFF
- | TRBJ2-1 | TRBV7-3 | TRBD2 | TGTGCCAGCAGCTTAGGACTAGCCGATGAGCAGTTCTTC | CASSLGLADEQFF
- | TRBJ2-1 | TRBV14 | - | TGTGCCAGCAGCCAGGCGGATAACAATGAGCAGTTCTTC | CASSQADNNEQFF
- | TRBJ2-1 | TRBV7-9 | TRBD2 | TGTGCCAGCAGCTTAGTTCTAGCGGGAGGGAACAATGAGCAGTTCTTC | CASSLVLAGGNNEQFF
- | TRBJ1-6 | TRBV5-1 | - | TGCGCCAGCAGCTTGGCCAGTCCGAGGGATTCACCCCTCCACTTT | CASSLASPRDSPLHF
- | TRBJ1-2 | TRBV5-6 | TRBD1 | TGTGCCAGCAGCCGACGGACAGGGGAGTTTTATGGCTACACCTTC | CASSRRTGEFYGYTF
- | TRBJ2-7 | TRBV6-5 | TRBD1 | TGTGCCAGCAGTTACTCGGGACAGGGCTACGAGCAGTACTTC | CASSYSGQGYEQYF
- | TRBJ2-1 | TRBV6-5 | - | TGTGCCAGCAGTTACCCGGGGAAAAACAATGAGCAGTTCTTC | CASSYPGKNNEQFF
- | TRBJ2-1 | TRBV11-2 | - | TGTGCCAGCAGACTGCGGACAGTAAATGAGCAGTTCTTC | CASRLRTVNEQFF
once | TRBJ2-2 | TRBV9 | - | TGTGCCAGCAGCGTAGCCTGGCGGGGCGGCACCGGGGAGCTGTTTTTT | CASSVAWRGGTGELFF